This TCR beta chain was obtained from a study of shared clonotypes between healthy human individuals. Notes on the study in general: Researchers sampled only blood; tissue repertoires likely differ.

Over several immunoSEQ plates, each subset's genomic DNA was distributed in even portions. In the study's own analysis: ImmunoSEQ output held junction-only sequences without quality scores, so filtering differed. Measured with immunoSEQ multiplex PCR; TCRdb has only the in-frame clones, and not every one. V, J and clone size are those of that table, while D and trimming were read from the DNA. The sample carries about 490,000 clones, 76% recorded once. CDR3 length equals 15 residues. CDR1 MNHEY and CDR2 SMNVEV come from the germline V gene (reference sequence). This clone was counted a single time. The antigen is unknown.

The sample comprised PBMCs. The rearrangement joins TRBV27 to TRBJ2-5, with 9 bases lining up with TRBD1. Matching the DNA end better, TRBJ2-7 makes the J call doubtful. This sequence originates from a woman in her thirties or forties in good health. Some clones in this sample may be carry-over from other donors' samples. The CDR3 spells CASSQKPGQGYEQYF. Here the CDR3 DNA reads TGTGCCAGCAGCCAGAAGCCGGGACAGGGCTACGAGCAGTACTTC.